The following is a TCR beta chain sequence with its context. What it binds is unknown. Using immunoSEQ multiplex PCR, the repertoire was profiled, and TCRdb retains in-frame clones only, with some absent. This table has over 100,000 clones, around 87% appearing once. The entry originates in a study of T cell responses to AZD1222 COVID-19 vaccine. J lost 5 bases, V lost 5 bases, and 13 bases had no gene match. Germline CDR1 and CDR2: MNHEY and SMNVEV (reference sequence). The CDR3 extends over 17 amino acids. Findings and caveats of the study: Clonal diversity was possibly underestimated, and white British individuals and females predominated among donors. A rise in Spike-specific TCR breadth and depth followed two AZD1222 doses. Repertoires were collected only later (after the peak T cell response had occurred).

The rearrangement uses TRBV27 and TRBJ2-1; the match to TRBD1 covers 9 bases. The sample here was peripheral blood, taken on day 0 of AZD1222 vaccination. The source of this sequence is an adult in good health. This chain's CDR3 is CASSGFRGTGRHNEQFF. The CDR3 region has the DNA TGTGCCAGCAGTGGATTTCGGGGGACAGGGCGACACAATGAGCAGTTCTTC.